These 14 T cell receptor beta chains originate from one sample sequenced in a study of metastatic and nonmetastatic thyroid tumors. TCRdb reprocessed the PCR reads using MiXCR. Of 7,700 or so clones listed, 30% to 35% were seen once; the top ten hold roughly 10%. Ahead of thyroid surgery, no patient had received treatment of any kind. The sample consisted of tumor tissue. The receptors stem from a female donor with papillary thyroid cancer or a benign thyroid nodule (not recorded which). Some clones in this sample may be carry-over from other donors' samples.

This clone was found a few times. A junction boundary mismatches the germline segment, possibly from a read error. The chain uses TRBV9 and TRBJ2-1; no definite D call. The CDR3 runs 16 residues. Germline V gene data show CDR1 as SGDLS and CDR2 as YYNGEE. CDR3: CASSVDRIISENGQFF. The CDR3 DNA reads TGTGCCAGCAGCGTAGATCGTATTATCTCGGAGAATGGGCAGTTCTTC.

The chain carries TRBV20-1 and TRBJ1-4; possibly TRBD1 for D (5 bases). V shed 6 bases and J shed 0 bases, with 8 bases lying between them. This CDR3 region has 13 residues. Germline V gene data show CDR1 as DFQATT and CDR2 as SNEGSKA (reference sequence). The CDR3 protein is CSANRPTNEKLFF. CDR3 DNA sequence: TGCAGTGCCAACAGGCCAACTAATGAAAAACTGTTTTTT.

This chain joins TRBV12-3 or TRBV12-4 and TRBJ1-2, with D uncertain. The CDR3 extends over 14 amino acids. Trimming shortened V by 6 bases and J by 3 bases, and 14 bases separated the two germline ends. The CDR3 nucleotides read TGTGCCAGCAGCCCAGCCGCCGGATACTATGGCTACACCTTC. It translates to CASSPAAGYYGYTF.

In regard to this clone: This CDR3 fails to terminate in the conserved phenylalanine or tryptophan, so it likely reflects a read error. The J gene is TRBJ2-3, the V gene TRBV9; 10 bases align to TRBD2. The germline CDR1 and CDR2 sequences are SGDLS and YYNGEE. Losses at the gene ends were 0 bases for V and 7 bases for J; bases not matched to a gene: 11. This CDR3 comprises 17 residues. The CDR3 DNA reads TGTGCCAGCAGCGTAGATCTAGCGGGAGTCGGGACATATACGCAGTATGTT. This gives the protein CASSVDLAGVGTYTQYV.

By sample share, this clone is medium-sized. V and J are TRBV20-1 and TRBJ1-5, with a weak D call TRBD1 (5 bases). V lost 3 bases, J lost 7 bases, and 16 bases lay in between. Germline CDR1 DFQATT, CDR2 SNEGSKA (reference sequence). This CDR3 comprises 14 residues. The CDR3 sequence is CSARVGPSGQPQHF. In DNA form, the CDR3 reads TGCAGTGCTAGGGTGGGGCCCTCGGGCCAGCCCCAGCATTTT.

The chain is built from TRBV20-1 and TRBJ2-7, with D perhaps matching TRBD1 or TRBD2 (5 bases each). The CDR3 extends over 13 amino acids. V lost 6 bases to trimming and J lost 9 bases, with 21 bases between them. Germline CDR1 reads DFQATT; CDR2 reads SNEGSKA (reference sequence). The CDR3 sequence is CSAGVQRGSRQYF. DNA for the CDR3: TGCAGTGCCGGGGTCCAAAGGGGATCAAGGCAGTACTTC.

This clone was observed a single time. CDR3 amino acids: CASSVGSSNTGELFF. CDR3 coding DNA: TGTGCCAGCAGCGTAGGTAGCTCGAACACCGGGGAGCTGTTTTTT. The chain recombines TRBV9 with TRBJ2-2; D is unclear. The CDR3 contains 15 residues. V was shortened by 0 bases and J by 0 bases, with 6 bases between the two germline ends. The germline V gene has CDR1 SGDLS and CDR2 YYNGEE.

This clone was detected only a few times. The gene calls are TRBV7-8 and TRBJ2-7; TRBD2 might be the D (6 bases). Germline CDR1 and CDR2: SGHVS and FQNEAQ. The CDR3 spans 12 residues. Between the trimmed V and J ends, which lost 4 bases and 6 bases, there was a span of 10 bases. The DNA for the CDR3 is TGTGCCAGCAGCTACCTGGAGGGCGAGCAGTACTTC. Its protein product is CASSYLEGEQYF.

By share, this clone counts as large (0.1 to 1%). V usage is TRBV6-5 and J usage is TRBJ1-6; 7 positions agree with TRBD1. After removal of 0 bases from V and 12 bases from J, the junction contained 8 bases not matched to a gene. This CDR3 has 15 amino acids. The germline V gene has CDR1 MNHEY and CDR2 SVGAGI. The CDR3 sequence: CASSYSGTVGIPLHF. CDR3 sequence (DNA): TGTGCCAGCAGTTACTCCGGGACAGTGGGGATACCCCTCCACTTT.

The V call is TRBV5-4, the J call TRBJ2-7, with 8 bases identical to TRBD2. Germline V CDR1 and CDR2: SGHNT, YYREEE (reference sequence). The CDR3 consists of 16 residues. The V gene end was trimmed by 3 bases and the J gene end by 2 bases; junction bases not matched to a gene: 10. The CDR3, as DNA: TGTGCCAGCAGCTCGACTAGCGCGGAAAGGGCCTACGAGCAGTACTTC. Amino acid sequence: CASSSTSAERAYEQYF.

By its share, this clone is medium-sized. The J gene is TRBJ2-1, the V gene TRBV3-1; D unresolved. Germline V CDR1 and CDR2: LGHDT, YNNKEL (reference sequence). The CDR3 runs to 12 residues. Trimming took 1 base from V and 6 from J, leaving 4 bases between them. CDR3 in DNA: TGTGCCAGCAGCCAAGGGGGCAATGAGCAGTTCTTC. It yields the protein CASSQGGNEQFF.

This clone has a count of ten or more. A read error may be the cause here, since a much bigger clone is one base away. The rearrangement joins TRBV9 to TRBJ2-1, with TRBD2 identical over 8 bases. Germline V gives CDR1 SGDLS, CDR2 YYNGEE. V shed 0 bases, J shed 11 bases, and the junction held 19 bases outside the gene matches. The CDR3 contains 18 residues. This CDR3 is CASSVDRRTTGRVNKQFF. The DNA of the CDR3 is TGTGCCAGCAGCGTAGATCGCAGGACCACCGGGAGGGTGAATAAGCAGTTCTTC.

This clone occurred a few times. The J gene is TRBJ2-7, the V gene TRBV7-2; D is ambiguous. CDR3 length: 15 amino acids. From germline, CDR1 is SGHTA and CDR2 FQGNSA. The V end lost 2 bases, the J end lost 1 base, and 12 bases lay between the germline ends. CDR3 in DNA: TGTGCCAGCAGCTTATCCCAGGCGGTGTCCTACGAGCAGTACTTC. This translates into CASSLSQAVSYEQYF.

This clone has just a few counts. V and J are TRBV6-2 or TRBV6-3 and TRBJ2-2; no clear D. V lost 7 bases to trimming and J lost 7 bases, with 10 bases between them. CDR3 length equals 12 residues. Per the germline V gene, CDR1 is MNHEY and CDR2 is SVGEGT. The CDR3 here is CASIPMGGELFF. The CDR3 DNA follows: TGTGCCAGCATTCCTATGGGCGGGGAGCTGTTTTTT.